This TCR beta chain originates from a study of blood T cell repertoires in COVID-19. As for the study in general: Researchers got acute and convalescent COVID-19 samples from the United States, Italy and Spain. PBMCs, B-cell-depleted T cells, or T cells provided the cDNA or gDNA that made up the material.

In the original processing: Cell counts per sample came from amplifying reference gene primers. Libraries were prepared by immunoSEQ multiplex PCR; TCRdb keeps only in-frame clonotypes and omits some of them. V and J calls and clone size follow that table, whereas D and trimming were derived from the DNA. The sample lists approximately 300,000 clones; 86% were seen once. The CDR3 consists of 15 residues. Per germline, CDR1 MNHEY and CDR2 SMNVEV (reference sequence). J was trimmed by 0 bases and V by 4 bases; bases with no gene match: 6. The TCR sequence derives from a woman in her forties or fifties with acute or convalescent COVID-19. The V and J genes are TRBV27 and TRBJ2-7, with 7 bases identical to TRBD2. The sequencing input was peripheral blood. The CDR3 DNA sequence: TGTGCCAGCAGTTGGGCGGGAGACGGCTCCTACGAGCAGTACTTC. This translates into CASSWAGDGSYEQYF.